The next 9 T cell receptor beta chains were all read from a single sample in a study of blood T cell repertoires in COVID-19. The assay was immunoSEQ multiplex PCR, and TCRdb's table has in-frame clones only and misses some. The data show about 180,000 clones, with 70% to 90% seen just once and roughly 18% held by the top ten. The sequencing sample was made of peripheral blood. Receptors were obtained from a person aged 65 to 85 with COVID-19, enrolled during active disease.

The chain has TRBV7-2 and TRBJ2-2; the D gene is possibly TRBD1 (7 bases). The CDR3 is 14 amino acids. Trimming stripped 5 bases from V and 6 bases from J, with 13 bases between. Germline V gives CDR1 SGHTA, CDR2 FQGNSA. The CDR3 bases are TGTGCCAGCAGCCCAGGGGGGATGGCCGGGGAGCTGTTTTTT. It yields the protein CASSPGGMAGELFF.

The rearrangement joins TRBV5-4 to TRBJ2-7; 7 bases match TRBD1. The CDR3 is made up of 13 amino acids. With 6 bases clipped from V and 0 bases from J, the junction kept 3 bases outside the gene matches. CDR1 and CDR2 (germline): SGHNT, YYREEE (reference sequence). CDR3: CASKRDSSYEQYF. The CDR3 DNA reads TGTGCCAGCAAAAGGGACAGCTCCTACGAGCAGTACTTC.

The CDR3 DNA follows: TGTGCCAGCAGCACCCAGGGGGGCCACACTGAAGCTTTCTTT. It specifies CASSTQGGHTEAFF. The rearrangement uses TRBV11-2 and TRBJ1-1, with 7 bases that match TRBD1. V dropped 5 bases and J dropped 3; count of bases not matched to a gene: 6. CDR1 and CDR2 from the germline V gene are SGHAT and FQNNGV. The CDR3 consists of 14 residues.

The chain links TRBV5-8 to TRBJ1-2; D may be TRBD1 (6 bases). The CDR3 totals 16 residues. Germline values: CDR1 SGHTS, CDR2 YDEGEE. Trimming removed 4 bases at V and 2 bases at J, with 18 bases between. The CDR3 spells CASSPLLDSHNYGYTF. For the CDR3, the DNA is TGTGCCAGCAGCCCGTTGTTGGACAGCCACAACTATGGCTACACCTTC.

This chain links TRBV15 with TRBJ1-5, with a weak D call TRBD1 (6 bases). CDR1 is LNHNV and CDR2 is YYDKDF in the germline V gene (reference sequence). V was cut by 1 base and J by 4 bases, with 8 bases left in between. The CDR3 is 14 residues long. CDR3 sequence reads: CATSRGTGNQPQHF. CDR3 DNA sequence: TGTGCCACCAGCAGAGGAACAGGGAATCAGCCCCAGCATTTT.

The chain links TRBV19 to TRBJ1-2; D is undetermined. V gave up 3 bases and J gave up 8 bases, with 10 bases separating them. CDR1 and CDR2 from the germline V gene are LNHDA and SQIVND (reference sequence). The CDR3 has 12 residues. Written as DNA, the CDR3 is TGTGCCAGTAGTATTGGACTTTTAGGCTACACCTTC. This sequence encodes CASSIGLLGYTF.

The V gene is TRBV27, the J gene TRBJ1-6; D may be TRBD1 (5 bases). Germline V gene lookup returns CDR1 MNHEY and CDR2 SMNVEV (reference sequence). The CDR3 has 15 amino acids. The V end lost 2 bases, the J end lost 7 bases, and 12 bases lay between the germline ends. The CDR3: CASSLTAGNNSPLHF. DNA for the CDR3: TGTGCCAGCAGTTTAACAGCAGGGAACAATTCACCCCTCCACTTT.

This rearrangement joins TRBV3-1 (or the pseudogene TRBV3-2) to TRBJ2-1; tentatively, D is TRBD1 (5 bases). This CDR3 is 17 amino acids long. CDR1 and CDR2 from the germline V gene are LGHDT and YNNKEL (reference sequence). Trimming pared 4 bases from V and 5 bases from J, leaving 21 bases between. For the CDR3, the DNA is TGTGCCAGCAGCCTGACAGACTGGGCCGATTTGGACAATGAGCAGTTCTTC. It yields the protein CASSLTDWADLDNEQFF.

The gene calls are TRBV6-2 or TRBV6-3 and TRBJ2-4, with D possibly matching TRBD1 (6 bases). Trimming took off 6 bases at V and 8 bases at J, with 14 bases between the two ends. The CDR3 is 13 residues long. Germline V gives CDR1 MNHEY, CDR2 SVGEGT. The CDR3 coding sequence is TGTGCCAGCAGACCTCAGGGGATTGACATTCAGTACTTC. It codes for CASRPQGIDIQYF.